These 15 T cell receptor beta chains were sequenced from one sample in a study of blood T cells in healthy people across ages. The second PCR ran roughly 7 to 12 cycles with a sample-barcoded 5' primer and J-beta primers. In TCRdb, the 5' RACE reads were re-called with MiXCR into one record per CDR3 protein. This sample carries roughly 720,000 distinct CDR3 sequences, roughly 53% of them seen once, and the ten largest clones take under 50%. The sequenced sample was blood. The receptors here all came from an older man in good health.

This sequence joins TRBV3-1 and TRBJ1-2; 9 nucleotides agree with TRBD1. The ends lost 1 base at V and 7 bases at J; junction bases unmatched: 13. CDR1 LGHDT and CDR2 YNNKEL come from the germline V gene (reference sequence). This CDR3 is built from 17 residues. CDR3 in DNA: TGTGCCAGCAGCCAAGGATGGGACAGGGCACGAGGAGGTGGCTACACCTTC. It yields the protein CASSQGWDRARGGGYTF.

The V and J genes are TRBV4-1 and TRBJ2-1; TRBD1 matches 9 bases. The ends lost 4 bases at V and 4 bases at J; junction bases unmatched: 8. The CDR3 covers 16 residues. Germline V gene data show CDR1 as MGHRA and CDR2 as YSYEKL. CDR3 loop: CASSRQGDRVYNEQFF. CDR3 DNA: TGCGCCAGCAGCCGTCAAGGGGACAGGGTTTACAATGAGCAGTTCTTC.

This clonotype was seen more than once but under ten times. The rearrangement joins TRBV5-1 to TRBJ2-7; TRBD2 matches at 10 bases. J gave up 6 bases and V 4 bases, and 10 bases lay outside the gene matches. CDR3 length equals 15 residues. Per germline, CDR1 SGHRS and CDR2 YFSETQ. The CDR3, as DNA: TGCGCCAGCAGCGGAACGGGACTAGCGATGACCGAGCAGTACTTC. Translating gives CASSGTGLAMTEQYF.

To note about this clonotype: A much bigger clone sits one base away, suggesting this may be a read error. The gene calls are TRBV12-3 or TRBV12-4 and TRBJ1-4; possible D gene TRBD1, 5 bases. The CDR3 covers 12 residues. CDR3 in DNA: TGTGCCGGCAGCCCTCGGGGCGAAAAACTGTTTTTT. Amino acids: CAGSPRGEKLFF.

The chain has TRBV27 and TRBJ1-5, with unresolved D. Germline V CDR1 and CDR2: MNHEY, SMNVEV (reference sequence). Trimming shortened V by 8 bases and J by 1 base, and 12 bases separated the two germline ends. CDR3 length: 14 amino acids. CDR3 region: CASGDRRSNQPQHF. CDR3 bases: TGTGCCAGCGGAGATCGAAGAAGCAATCAGCCCCAGCATTTT.

In this sample, this clonotype turned up once. The V gene is TRBV20-1, the J gene TRBJ2-1, with TRBD2 matching over 11 bases. The J segment lost 5 bases and the V segment lost 4 bases, leaving 7 bases of the junction unmatched. The germline V gene has CDR1 DFQATT and CDR2 SNEGSKA (reference sequence). The CDR3 is made up of 15 amino acids. CDR3 in DNA: TGCAGTGCTATTGGACCGGGACTAGCGGACAATGAGCAGTTCTTC. It yields the protein CSAIGPGLADNEQFF.

This chain links TRBV7-9 with TRBJ2-1; TRBD2 agrees at 11 bases. Trimming removed 5 bases from V and 10 bases from J; junction bases left unmatched: 7. The germline CDR1 and CDR2 sequences are SEHNR and FQNEAQ (reference sequence). The CDR3 is made up of 14 amino acids. CDR3 sequence (DNA): TGTGCCAGCAGCGTGACTAGCGGGGAGGAGGAGCAGTTCTTC. Encoded protein: CASSVTSGEEEQFF.

This clonotype has just a few counts. The chain uses TRBV2 and TRBJ2-4, with 10 bases aligning to TRBD2. Germline CDR1 reads SNHLY; CDR2 reads FYNNEI. V gave up 8 bases and J gave up 9 bases; unmatched junction bases: 10. CDR3 length: 14 residues. The CDR3 loop is CASRSVAGGSIQYF. The CDR3 coding sequence is TGTGCCAGCCGTTCGGTAGCGGGAGGCAGCATTCAGTACTTC.

V and J are TRBV5-1 and TRBJ1-4; perhaps TRBD1 as D (5 bases). This CDR3 region has 15 residues. Germline V gene lookup returns CDR1 SGHRS and CDR2 YFSETQ. Trimming left V 4 bases short and J 6 bases short, with 16 bases between. For the CDR3, the DNA is TGCGCCAGCAGCCCAACAGGAAGGGGAGATGAAAAACTGTTTTTT. Amino acids: CASSPTGRGDEKLFF.

The CDR3 sequence: CASSLGRDAEQYF. For the CDR3, the DNA is TGTGCCAGCAGTTTGGGCAGGGATGCCGAGCAGTACTTC. The rearrangement links TRBV12-3 or TRBV12-4 to TRBJ2-4, with D tentatively TRBD1 (5 bases). The J call may not be correct, given that the DNA end is closer to TRBJ2-7. CDR3 size: 13 residues.

This chain connects TRBV5-5 to TRBJ2-5; possible D gene TRBD1, 8 bases. V lost 2 bases and J 1 base, leaving 15 bases between the germline ends. Germline loops: CDR1 SGHKS, CDR2 YYEKEE (reference sequence). The CDR3 is 16 amino acids. As DNA, the CDR3 is TGTGCCAGCAGCTTCGGACAGGGACTAATCCAAGAGACCCAGTACTTC. Translation: CASSFGQGLIQETQYF.

As regards this clonotype: A much bigger clone sits one base away, suggesting this may be a read error. Written as DNA, the CDR3 is TGCGCCAGTCTTGGACGGGTAGACAATGAGCAGTTCTTC. Encoded protein: CASLGRVDNEQFF. The genes are TRBV5-1 and TRBJ2-1; D remains ambiguous. This CDR3 has 13 residues. In germline, CDR1 is SGHRS, CDR2 YFSETQ. Between the trimmed V and J ends, which lost 8 bases and 5 bases, there was a span of 14 bases.

The genes are TRBV7-2 and TRBJ1-2; D gene ambiguous. There are 12 residues in the CDR3. Germline V lookup: CDR1 SGHTA, CDR2 FQGNSA. Trimming took off 3 bases at V and 7 bases at J, with 9 bases between the two ends. The CDR3 DNA reads as TGTGCCAGCAGCTTTGAGGGCTTTGGCTACACCTTC. It is translated as CASSFEGFGYTF.

This chain links TRBV3-1 with TRBJ2-1, with D uncertain. The length of the CDR3 is 15 residues. V was cut by 4 bases and J by 0 bases, with 10 bases left in between. From germline, CDR1 is LGHDT and CDR2 YNNKEL (reference sequence). The CDR3 reads CASSPVLSSYNEQFF. CDR3 sequence (DNA): TGTGCCAGCAGCCCAGTTCTGAGCTCCTACAATGAGCAGTTCTTC.

This clonotype was seen more than once but under ten times. The CDR3 loop reads CASSKGTGEQYF. For the CDR3, the DNA is TGTGCCAGCAGTAAAGGAACTGGCGAGCAGTACTTC. The rearrangement links TRBV2 to TRBJ2-7; D is unclear. The CDR3 is made up of 12 amino acids. Germline V CDR1 and CDR2: SNHLY, FYNNEI. V was cut by 5 bases and J by 6 bases, with 11 bases left in between.